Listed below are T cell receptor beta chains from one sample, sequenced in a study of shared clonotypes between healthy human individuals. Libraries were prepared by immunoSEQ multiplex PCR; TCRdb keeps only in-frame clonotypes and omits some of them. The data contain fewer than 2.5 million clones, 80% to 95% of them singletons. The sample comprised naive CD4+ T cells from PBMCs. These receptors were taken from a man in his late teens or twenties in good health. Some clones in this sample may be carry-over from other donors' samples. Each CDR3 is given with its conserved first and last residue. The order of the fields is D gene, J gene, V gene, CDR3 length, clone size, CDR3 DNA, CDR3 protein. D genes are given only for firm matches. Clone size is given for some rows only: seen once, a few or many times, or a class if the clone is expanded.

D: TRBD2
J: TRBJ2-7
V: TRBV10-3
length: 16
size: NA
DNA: TGTGCCATCAGTCCGGGGATCAGCGGGACGGGTTACGAGCAGTACTTC
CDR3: CAISPGISGTGYEQYF

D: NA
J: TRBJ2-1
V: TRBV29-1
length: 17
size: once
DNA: TGCAGCGTTGTCCTAACAGGGAATGCTTACTCCTACAATGAGCAGTTCTTC
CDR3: CSVVLTGNAYSYNEQFF

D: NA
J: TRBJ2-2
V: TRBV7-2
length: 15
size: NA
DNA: TGTGCCAGCAGCTTAGTGGGCGGGGTCGGCGGGGAGCTGTTTTTT
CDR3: CASSLVGGVGGELFF

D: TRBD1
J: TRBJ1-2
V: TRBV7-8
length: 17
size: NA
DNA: TGTGCCAGCAGCCAACGAGCTGGGACAGCGTCCGCCTATGGCTACACCTTC
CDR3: CASSQRAGTASAYGYTF

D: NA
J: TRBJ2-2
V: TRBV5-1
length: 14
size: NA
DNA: TGCGCCAGCAGCTTGGCCCCGGGTAACGGGGAGCTGTTTTTT
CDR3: CASSLAPGNGELFF

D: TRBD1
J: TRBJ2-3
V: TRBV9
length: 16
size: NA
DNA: TGTGCCAGCAGCGTAAGAGGGGGCGCCTCCACAGATACGCAGTATTTT
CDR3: CASSVRGGASTDTQYF

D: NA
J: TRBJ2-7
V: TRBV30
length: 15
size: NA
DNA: TGTGCCTGGAGTTTCCGGCCGGTGATCTCCTACGAGCAGTACTTC
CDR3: CAWSFRPVISYEQYF

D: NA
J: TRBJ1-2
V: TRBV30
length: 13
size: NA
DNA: TGTGCCTGGAGCATTGGGGACAACTATGGCTACACCTTC
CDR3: CAWSIGDNYGYTF

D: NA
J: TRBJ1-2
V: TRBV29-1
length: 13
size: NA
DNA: TGCAGCGTGCCCAGGGGCTTTGGCTATGGCTACACCTTC
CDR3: CSVPRGFGYGYTF

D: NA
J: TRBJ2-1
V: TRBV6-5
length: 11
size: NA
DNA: TGTGCCAGCAGTTATGGCCATGAGCAGTTCTTC
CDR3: CASSYGHEQFF

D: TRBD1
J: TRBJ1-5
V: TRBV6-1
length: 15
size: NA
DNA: TGTGCCAGCAGTGAAGCTTGGACAGGGGCTCAGCCCCAGCATTTT
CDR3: CASSEAWTGAQPQHF

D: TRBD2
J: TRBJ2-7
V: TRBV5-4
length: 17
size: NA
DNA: TGTGCCAGCAGCCTCGGGACTAGCGGGCGGGTTCGCGGCGAGCAGTACTTC
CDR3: CASSLGTSGRVRGEQYF

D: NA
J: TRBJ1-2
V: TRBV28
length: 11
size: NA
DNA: TGTGCCAGCAGTCCAGGAGGTGGCTACACCTTC
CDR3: CASSPGGGYTF

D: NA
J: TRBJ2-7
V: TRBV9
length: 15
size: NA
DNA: TGTGCCAGCAGCGTAAGTCCGGGACTTGACTACGAGCAGTACTTC
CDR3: CASSVSPGLDYEQYF

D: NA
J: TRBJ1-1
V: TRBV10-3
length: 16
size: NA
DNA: TGTGCCATCAGTGAGTCCCCGGGGAGGGGAAAGACTGAAGCTTTCTTT
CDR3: CAISESPGRGKTEAFF

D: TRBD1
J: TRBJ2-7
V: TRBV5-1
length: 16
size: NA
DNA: TGCGCCAGCAGCTTGACCCGGACAGGGGCAGGGAACGAGCAGTACTTC
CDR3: CASSLTRTGAGNEQYF

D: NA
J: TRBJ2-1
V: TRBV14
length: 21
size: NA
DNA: TGTGCCAGCAGCCAAGCCAGGACCCTCGGGGAGCGGTGGGACTCCTACAATGAGCAGTTCTTC
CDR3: CASSQARTLGERWDSYNEQFF

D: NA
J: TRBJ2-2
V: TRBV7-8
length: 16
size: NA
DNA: TGTGCCAGCAGTACCAGCGAGGGAGGAATCACCGGGGAGCTGTTTTTT
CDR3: CASSTSEGGITGELFF

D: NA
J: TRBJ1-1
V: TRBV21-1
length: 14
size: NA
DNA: TGTGCCAGCAGCTCCAGGGGGCGGGCCACTGAAGCTTTCTTT
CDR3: CASSSRGRATEAFF

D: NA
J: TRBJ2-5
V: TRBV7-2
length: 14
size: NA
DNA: TGTGCCAGCAGCTTCGGCGGGGTCGGGGAGACCCAGTACTTC
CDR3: CASSFGGVGETQYF

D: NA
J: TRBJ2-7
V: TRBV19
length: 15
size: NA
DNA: TGTGCCAGTACCGGAGGGGGACAGAGGTCCTACGAGCAGTACTTC
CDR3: CASTGGGQRSYEQYF

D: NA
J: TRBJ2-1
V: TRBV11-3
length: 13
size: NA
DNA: TGTGCCAGCAGCCCGGGTGGCGGTGATGAGCAGTTCTTC
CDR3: CASSPGGGDEQFF

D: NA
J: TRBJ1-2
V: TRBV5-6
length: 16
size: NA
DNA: TGTGCCAGCAGCCCGTCGGGGGCCCGGGCTGACTATGGCTACACCTTC
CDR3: CASSPSGARADYGYTF

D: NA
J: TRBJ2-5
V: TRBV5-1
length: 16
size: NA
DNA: TGCGCCAGCAGCTTGGGTACCTCACGGTCGGGGGAGACCCAGTACTTC
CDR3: CASSLGTSRSGETQYF

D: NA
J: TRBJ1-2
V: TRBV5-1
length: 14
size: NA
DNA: TGCGCCAGCAGCTTGGGGACACGCAACTATGGCTACACCTTC
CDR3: CASSLGTRNYGYTF

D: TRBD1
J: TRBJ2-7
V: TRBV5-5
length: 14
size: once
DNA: TGTGCCAGCAGCTGGGGACAGGGTAAGGGCGAGCAGTACTTC
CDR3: CASSWGQGKGEQYF

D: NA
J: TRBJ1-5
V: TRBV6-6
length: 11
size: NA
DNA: TGCGTAACGGGTATGAATCAGCCCCAGCATTTT
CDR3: CVTGMNQPQHF

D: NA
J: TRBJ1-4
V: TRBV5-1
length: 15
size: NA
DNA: TGCGCCAGCAGCTTGGTGTGGGGAGCTAATGAAAAACTGTTTTTT
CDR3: CASSLVWGANEKLFF

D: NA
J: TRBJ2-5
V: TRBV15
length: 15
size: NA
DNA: TGTGCCACCAGCAGAGAAGGCGTGGGGGGAGAGACCCAGTACTTC
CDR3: CATSREGVGGETQYF

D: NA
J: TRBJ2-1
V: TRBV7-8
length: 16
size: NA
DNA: TGTGCCAGCACCGCCAGAGTAGGGGCAGCGTACAATGAGCAGTTCTTC
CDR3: CASTARVGAAYNEQFF